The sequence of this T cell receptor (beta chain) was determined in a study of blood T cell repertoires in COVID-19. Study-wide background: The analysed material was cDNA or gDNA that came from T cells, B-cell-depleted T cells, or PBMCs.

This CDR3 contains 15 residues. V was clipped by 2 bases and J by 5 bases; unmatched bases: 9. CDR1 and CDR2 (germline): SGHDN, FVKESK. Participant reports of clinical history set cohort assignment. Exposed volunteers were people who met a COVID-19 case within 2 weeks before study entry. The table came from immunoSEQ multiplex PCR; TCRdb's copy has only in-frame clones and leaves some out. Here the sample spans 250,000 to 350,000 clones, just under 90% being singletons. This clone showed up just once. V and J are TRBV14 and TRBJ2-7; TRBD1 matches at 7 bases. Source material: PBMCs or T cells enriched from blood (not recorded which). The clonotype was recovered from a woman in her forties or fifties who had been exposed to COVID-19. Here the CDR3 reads CASSQITDRADEQYF. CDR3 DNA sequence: TGTGCCAGCAGCCAAATAACCGACAGGGCGGACGAGCAGTACTTC.